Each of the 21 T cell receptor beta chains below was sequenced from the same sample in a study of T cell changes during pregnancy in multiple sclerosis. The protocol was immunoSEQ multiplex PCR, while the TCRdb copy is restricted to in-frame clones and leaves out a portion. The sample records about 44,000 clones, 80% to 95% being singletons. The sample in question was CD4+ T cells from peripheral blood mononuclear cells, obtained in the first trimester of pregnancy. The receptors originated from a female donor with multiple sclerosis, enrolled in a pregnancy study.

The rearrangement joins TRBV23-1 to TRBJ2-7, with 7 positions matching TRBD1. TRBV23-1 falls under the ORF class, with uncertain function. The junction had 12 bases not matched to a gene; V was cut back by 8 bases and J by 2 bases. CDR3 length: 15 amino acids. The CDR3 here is CASYVDRESPYEQYF. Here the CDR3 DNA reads TGCGCCAGCTATGTAGACAGGGAGTCCCCCTACGAGCAGTACTTC.

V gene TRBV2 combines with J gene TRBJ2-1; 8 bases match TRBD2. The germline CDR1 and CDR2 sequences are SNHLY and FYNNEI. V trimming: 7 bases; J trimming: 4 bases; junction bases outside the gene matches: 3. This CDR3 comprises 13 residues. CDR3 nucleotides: TGTGCCAGCACCCCTAGCGGGTACAATGAGCAGTTCTTC. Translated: CASTPSGYNEQFF.

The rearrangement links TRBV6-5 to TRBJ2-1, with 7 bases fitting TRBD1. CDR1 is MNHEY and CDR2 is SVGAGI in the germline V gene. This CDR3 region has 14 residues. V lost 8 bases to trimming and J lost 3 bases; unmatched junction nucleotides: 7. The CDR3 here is CASHPGQRYNEQFF. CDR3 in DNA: TGTGCCAGCCATCCGGGACAGCGCTACAATGAGCAGTTCTTC.

CDR3 nucleotide sequence: TGTGCCAGTAGGCATCGGACTAGCGGGACGTCCTACAATGAGCAGTTCTTC. It translates to CASRHRTSGTSYNEQFF. The chain uses TRBV19 and TRBJ2-1, with TRBD2 matching over 12 bases. J gave up 1 base and V 6 bases, and 7 bases lay outside the gene matches. Germline CDR1 LNHDA, CDR2 SQIVND (reference sequence). The CDR3 covers 17 residues.

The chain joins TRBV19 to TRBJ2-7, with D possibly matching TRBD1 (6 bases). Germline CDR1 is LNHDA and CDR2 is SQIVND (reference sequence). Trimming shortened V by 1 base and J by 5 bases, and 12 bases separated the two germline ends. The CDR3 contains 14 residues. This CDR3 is CASSIGGGTDEQYF. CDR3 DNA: TGTGCCAGTAGTATAGGAGGGGGAACGGACGAGCAGTACTTC.

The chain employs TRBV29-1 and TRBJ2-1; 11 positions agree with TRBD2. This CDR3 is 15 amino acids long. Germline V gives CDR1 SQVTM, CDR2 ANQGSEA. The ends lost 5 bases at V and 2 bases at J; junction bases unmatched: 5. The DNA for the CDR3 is TGCAGCGTTCTTCCTAGCGGGGGGCCCTACAATGAGCAGTTCTTC. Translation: CSVLPSGGPYNEQFF.

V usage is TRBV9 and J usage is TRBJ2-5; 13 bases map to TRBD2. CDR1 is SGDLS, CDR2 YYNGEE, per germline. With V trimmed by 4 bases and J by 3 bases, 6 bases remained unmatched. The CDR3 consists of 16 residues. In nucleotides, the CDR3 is TGTGCCAGCAGCCAAACCGGACTAGCGGGAGAAGAGACCCAGTACTTC. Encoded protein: CASSQTGLAGEETQYF.

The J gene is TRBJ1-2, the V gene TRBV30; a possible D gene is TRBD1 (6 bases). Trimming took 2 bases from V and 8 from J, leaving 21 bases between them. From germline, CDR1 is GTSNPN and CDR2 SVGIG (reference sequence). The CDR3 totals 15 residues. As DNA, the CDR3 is TGTGCCTGGAGTCTCAAGGACAGCCGCCGGAGGGGCTACACCTTC. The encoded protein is CAWSLKDSRRRGYTF.

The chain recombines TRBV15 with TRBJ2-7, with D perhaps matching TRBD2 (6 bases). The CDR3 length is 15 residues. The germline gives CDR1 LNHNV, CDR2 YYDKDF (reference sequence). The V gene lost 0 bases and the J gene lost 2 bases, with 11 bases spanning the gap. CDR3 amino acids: CATSRDPRGTYEQYF. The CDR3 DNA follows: TGTGCCACCAGCAGAGATCCACGCGGGACCTACGAGCAGTACTTC.

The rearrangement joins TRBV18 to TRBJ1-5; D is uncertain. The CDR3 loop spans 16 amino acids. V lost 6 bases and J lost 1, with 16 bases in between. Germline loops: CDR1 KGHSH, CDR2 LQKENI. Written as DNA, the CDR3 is TGTGCCAGCTCCCCGGAGGCACCGTTGAGCAATCAGCCCCAGCATTTT. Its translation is CASSPEAPLSNQPQHF. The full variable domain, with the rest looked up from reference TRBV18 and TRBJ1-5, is NAGVMQNPRHLVRRRGQEARLRCSPMKGHSHVYWYRQLPEEGLKFMVYLQKENIIDESGMPKERFSAEFPKEGPSILRIQQVVRGDSAAYFCASSPEAPLSNQPQHFGDGTRLSIL.

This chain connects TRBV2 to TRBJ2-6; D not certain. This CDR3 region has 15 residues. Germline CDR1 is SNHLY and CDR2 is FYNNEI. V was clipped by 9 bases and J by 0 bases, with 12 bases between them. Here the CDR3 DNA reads TGTGCCAGACAGAGTCTGGGCTCTGGGGCCAACGTCCTGACTTTC. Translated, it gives CARQSLGSGANVLTF.

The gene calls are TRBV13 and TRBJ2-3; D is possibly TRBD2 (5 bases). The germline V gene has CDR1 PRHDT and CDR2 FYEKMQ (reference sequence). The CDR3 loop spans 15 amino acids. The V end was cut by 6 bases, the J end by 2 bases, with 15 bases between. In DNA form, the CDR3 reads TGTGCCAGCAGTCCCGGGTGGGAGAACACAGATACGCAGTATTTT. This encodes CASSPGWENTDTQYF.

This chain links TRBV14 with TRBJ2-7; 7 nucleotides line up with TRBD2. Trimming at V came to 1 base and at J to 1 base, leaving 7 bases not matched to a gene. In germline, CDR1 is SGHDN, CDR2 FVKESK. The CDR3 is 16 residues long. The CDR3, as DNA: TGTGCCAGCAGCCAAGGCGTAGCGGGCGTTTCCTACGAGCAGTACTTC. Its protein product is CASSQGVAGVSYEQYF.

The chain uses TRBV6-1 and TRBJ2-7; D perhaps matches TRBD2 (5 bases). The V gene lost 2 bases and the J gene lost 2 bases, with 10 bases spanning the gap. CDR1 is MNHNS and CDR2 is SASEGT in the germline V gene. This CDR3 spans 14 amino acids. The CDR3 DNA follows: TGTGCCAGCAGTGAACGGAGGTTAACCTACGAGCAGTACTTC. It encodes CASSERRLTYEQYF.

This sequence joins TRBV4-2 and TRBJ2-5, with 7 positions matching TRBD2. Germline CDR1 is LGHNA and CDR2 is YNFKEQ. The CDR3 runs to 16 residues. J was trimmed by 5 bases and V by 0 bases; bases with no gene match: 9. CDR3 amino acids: CASSQDRAGEGETQYF. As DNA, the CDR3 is TGTGCCAGCAGCCAAGATAGGGCGGGAGAGGGGGAGACCCAGTACTTC.

CDR3 sequence (DNA): TGCGCCAGCAAACTAGCGGGAGGTGAGACCCAGTACTTC. Encoded protein: CASKLAGGETQYF. This chain links TRBV5-1 with TRBJ2-5, with 12 nucleotides matching TRBD2. This CDR3 has 13 residues. The V gene's germline CDR1 is SGHRS and CDR2 YFSETQ. The V gene end was trimmed by 6 bases and the J gene end by 5 bases; junction bases not matched to a gene: 2.

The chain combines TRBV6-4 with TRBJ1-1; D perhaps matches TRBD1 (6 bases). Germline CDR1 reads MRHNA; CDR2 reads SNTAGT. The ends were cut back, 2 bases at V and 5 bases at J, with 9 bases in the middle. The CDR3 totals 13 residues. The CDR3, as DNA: TGTGCCAGCAGTGACAGGGGGGGGACTGAAGCTTTCTTT. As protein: CASSDRGGTEAFF.

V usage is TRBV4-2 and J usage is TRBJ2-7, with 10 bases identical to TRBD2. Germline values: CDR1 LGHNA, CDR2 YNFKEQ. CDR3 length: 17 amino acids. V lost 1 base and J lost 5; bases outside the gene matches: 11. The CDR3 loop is CASSQGVQREGPHEQYF. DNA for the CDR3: TGTGCCAGCAGCCAAGGGGTACAGCGGGAGGGCCCCCACGAGCAGTACTTC.

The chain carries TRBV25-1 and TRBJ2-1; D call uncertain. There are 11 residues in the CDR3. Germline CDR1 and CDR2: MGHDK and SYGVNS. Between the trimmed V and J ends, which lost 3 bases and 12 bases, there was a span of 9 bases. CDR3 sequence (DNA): TGTGCCAGCAGTGACGGGTTTGTGCAGTTCTTC. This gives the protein CASSDGFVQFF.

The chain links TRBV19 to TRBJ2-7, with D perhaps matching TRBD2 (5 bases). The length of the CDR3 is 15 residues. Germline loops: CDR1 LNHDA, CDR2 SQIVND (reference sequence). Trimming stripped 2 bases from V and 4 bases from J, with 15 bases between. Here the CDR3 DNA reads TGTGCCAGTAGTATAACTGCGGGTTCACCATACGAGCAGTACTTC. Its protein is CASSITAGSPYEQYF.

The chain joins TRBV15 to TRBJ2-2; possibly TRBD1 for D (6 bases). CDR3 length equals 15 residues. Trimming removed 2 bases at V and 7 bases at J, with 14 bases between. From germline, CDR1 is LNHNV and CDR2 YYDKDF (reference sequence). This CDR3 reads CATSRQRTVHGELFF. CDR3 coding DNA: TGTGCCACCAGCAGACAAAGGACAGTCCACGGGGAGCTGTTTTTT.